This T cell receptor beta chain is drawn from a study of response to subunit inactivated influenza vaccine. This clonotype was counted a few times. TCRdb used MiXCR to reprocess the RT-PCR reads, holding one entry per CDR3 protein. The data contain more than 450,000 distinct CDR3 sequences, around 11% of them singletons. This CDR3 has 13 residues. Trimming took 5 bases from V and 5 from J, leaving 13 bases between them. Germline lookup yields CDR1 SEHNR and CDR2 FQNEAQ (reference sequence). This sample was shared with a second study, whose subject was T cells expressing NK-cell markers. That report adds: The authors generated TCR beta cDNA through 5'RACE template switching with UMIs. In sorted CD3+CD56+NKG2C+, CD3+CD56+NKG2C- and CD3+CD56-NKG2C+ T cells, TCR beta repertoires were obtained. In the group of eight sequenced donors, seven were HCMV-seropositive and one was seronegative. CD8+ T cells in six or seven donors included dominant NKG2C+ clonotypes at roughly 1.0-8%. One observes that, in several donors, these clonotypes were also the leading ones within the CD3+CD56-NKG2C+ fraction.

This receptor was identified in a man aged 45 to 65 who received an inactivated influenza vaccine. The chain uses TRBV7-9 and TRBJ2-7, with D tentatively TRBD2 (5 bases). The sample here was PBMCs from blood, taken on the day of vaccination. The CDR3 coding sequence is TGTGCCAGCAGCCCCGACTACCATAACGAGCAGTACTTC. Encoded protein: CASSPDYHNEQYF.